This TCR beta chain was identified in a study of T cells after yellow fever vaccination. Broader study findings: Post-booster repertoires contained most primary-vaccination clones again (96% CD4, around 88% CD8). Sorted repertoires could include abundant contaminating clonotypes from bulk cells. The CD4 and CD8 compartments had a small share of their clonotypes in common.

The CDR3 is made up of 19 amino acids. J gave up 4 bases and V 4 bases, and 15 bases lay outside the gene matches. Germline CDR1 reads SGDLS; CDR2 reads YYNGEE. This clonotype was found many times. Its cognate antigen is unknown. Template switching with 5'RACE generated the TCR cDNA and added a universal primer site and UMIs. TCRdb passed the 5' RACE reads through MiXCR, listing each CDR3 protein once. The profile shows about 240,000 distinct CDR3 sequences, roughly 3.5% of them singletons. V usage is TRBV9 and J usage is TRBJ1-5, with TRBD1 matching 12 bases. This TCR was sampled from a man younger than 35 who received the YFV17D yellow fever vaccine. Sequences were derived from PBMCs, sampled 15 days after the yellow fever booster vaccination. CDR3 coding DNA: TGTGCCAGCAGCCCTAAAAGTTGGGGACAGGGGGCGCAGAATCAGCCCCAGCATTTT. It codes for CASSPKSWGQGAQNQPQHF.